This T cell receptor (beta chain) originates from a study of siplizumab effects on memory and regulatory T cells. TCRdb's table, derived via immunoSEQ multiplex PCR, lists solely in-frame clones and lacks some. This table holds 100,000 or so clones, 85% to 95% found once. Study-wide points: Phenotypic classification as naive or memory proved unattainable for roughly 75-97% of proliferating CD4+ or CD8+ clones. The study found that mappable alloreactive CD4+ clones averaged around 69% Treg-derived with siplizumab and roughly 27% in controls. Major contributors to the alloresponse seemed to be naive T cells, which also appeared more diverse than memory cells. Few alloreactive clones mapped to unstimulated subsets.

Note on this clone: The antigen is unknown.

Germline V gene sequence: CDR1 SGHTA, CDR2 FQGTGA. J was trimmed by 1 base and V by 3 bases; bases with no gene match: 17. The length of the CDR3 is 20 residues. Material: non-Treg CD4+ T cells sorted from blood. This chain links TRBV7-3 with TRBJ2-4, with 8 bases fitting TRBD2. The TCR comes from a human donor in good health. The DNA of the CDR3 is TGTGCCAGCAGCTTGGACGGGACTAGTATTCTATATAGGGCCAAAAACATTCAGTACTTC. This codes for CASSLDGTSILYRAKNIQYF.